This T cell receptor (beta chain) was profiled in a study of T cells in Graves' hyperthyroidism and ophthalmopathy. Study-wide points: In the analysis, a 13 V-J model separated ophthalmopathy from stable hyperthyroidism. The model foresaw ophthalmopathy a median roughly 6.5 months prior to onset.

Amplification of TCR beta CDR3 regions was performed using RNA transcripts as template. With the HTBI primer set, the TCR CDR3 went through a first round of RT-PCR. TCRdb reprocessed the multiplex PCR reads with MiXCR, giving one entry per CDR3 protein. The sample lists fewer than 550,000 distinct CDR3 sequences; roughly a quarter were seen once. Individuals with ophthalmopathy presented a Clinical Activity Score of at least 3, a NOSPECS grade of at least 4 and a duration under 3 months. Every diagnosis used clinical symptoms, serum thyroxine and TRAb, thyroid ultrasound and orbital computed tomography. CDR3 length equals 12 residues. Trimming cost V 5 bases and J 6 bases, with 10 bases left between them. CDR1 is MNHEY, CDR2 SVGAGI, per germline. In its sample, this clonotype was seen many times. The antigen remains undetermined.

The receptor comes from a woman in her twenties or thirties with Graves' ophthalmopathy. Material: blood. The genes are TRBV6-5 and TRBJ1-2, with D perhaps TRBD1 (6 bases). CDR3 protein: CASSTGSHGYTF. CDR3 in DNA: TGTGCCAGCAGTACAGGGAGCCATGGCTACACCTTC.